The sequence of this TCR beta chain was determined in a study of monozygotic twins with inflammatory bowel disease. For each CDR3 protein, TCRdb gives one entry from its re-call of the 5' RACE reads, without DNA. Its clone listing holds approximately 420,000 distinct CDR3 sequences. CDR3 size: 14 residues. Germline assignment: CDR1 SGHNT and CDR2 YYREEE (reference sequence). V gene TRBV5-4 combines with J gene TRBJ1-1; with no DNA, the TCRdb D assignment of TRBD1 cannot be verified. Sequencing was carried out using blood. The receptor comes from a human donor with ulcerative colitis or Crohn's disease, or a healthy co-twin of an affected twin (not recorded which). The CDR3 reads CASSLRELYTEAFF.